This TCR beta chain came from a study of blood T cell repertoires in COVID-19. Study summary: The samples span acute and convalescent COVID-19 from the United States, Italy and Spain. T cells, B-cell-depleted T cells, or PBMCs provided the cDNA or gDNA that served as material.

V shed 7 bases, J shed 3 bases, and the junction held 5 bases outside the gene matches. This CDR3 contains 13 residues. Germline V lookup: CDR1 KGHSH, CDR2 LQKENI. Each participant's cohort was designated according to participant-reported clinical history. Original processing methods: Reference gene primer amplification gave estimated nucleated cell counts. Data came from immunoSEQ multiplex PCR; TCRdb stores just in-frame clones and leaves some out. V, J and clone size derive from that table, while D and trimming were established from the DNA sequence. The sample includes 490,000 or so clones, about 85% of them seen just once.

The J gene is TRBJ1-2, the V gene TRBV18, with TRBD1 matching over 7 bases. The sequenced sample consisted of PBMCs or T cells enriched from blood (not recorded which). This TCR came from a woman aged 60 to 75 who had recovered from COVID-19. CDR3 region: CASLSDRDYGYTF. CDR3 bases: TGTGCCAGCTTATCCGACAGGGACTATGGCTACACCTTC.